This T cell receptor (beta chain) was obtained from a study of T cell repertoires in cytomegalovirus infection (dated by TCRdb to between 2018 and 2021). For the study in its entirety: The peptide stimulations were aimed at well-studied HLA-B-restricted epitopes as well as recently identified HLA-C-restricted CMV epitopes, whose presentation resists viral immunomodulation. Donor HLA type was relevant to the analysis, because carriage of CMV infection together with the matching HLA type was indicated by public TCR beta signatures. What the authors observed across the whole study: The ex vivo response was dominated by HLA-C-restricted CMV-specific TCR beta clonotypes, and the single most frequent clonotype in two of eight donors was supplied by these HLA-C-restricted clonotypes. Cumulative frequency of public TCR beta family members discriminated carriers of CMV infection plus the relevant HLA type in this cohort and an independent approximately 400-donor cohort.

The CDR3 starts with the cysteine, ends with the phenylalanine, and has 16 residues. Just CDR3 DNA is preserved here, 48 bases in frame from base 1. The germline V gene supplies CDR1 SGHTA and CDR2 FQGNSA. V is reduced by 2 bases and J by 8 bases, leaving a spacing of 19 bases between them. This clonotype was recorded at least ten times. Its antigen is currently not known. One base away there is no much larger clone; base qualities are not given. The sample's treatment or condition, from its label and the paper: in vitro stimulation with specific CMV peptide epitopes to enrich CMV-specific T cells. Sequencer: Illumina HiSeq 1500. TCRdb handled the public reads itself, with Q25 trimming in fastp and clone calling in MiXCR, and kept productive beta chains. CDR3 protein sequences are deduplicated, and each keeps its most common genes and DNA. This sample is represented by about 500,000 distinct CDR3 sequences; 30% to 40% of them were singletons. The ten largest make up about 17% of the sample.

Sequenced material: cultured PBMCs, taken from culture after CMV antigen stimulation. The V and J genes are TRBV7-2 and TRBJ2-4; TRBD2 might be the D gene, on 6 matching bases. This TCR was sampled from a human donor in good health (CMV status not recorded). Some clones in this sample may be carry-over from other donors' samples. This receptor carries the CDR3 CASSLITAGRMDIQYF. The DNA sequence follows: TGTGCCAGCAGCTTAATAACGGCGGGACGAATGGACATTCAGTACTTC.